These 24 T cell receptor beta chains came from one sample sequenced in a study of shared clonotypes between healthy human individuals. Measured with immunoSEQ multiplex PCR; TCRdb has only the in-frame clones, and not every one. The data show over a million clones, with around 78% seen just once and more than 0.5% held by the top ten. Sequencing input: memory CD4+ T cells from PBMCs. Subset denoted: CD45RA-negative fraction. The receptors derive from a man aged 18-30 years in good health. Some clones in this sample may be carry-over from other donors' samples.

This clone was seen only a few times. CDR3 protein: CASSTGQTGGETQYF. The DNA for the CDR3 is TGCGCCAGCAGCACAGGACAGACCGGGGGGGAGACCCAGTACTTC. The chain employs TRBV5-1 and TRBJ2-5; maybe TRBD2 (7 bases). Trimming pared 4 bases from V and 5 bases from J, leaving 18 bases between. CDR1 is SGHRS, CDR2 YFSETQ, per germline. The CDR3 is made up of 15 amino acids.

This chain joins TRBV9 and TRBJ1-2; D remains unclear. The germline gives CDR1 SGDLS, CDR2 YYNGEE. This CDR3 contains 14 residues. V was clipped by 3 bases and J by 8 bases, with 17 bases between them. CDR3 in DNA: TGTGCCAGCAGCGGAGATCGGAGGGTTTACGGCTACACCTTC. Residues: CASSGDRRVYGYTF. Supplemented by reference TRBV9 and TRBJ1-2, the full variable domain reads DSGVTQTPKHLITATGQRVTLRCSPRSGDLSVYWYQQSLDQGLQFLIQYYNGEERAKGNILERFSAQQFPDLHSELNLSSLELGDSALYFCASSGDRRVYGYTFGSGTRLTVV.

The chain links TRBV6-6 to TRBJ2-1; D possibly corresponds to TRBD2 (5 bases). Trimming cost V 4 bases and J 7 bases, with 8 bases left between them. Germline loops: CDR1 MNHNY, CDR2 SVGAGI (reference sequence). There are 12 residues in the CDR3. CDR3 residues: CASSFTSNEQFF. As DNA, the CDR3 is TGTGCCAGCAGTTTTACTAGTAATGAGCAGTTCTTC.

The chain links TRBV21-1 to TRBJ2-1; the D call of TRBD1 is as the table states it, not checked on the DNA. TRBV21-1 is an annotated pseudogene. This CDR3 has 14 amino acids. The chain's CDR3 is CASSTRTGNNEQFF. The CDR3 DNA sequence: TGTGCCAGCAGCACCAGGACAGGGAACAATGAGCAGTTCTTC.

The chain recombines TRBV19 with TRBJ2-6; 8 bases are shared with TRBD1. Trimming removed 8 bases from V and 13 bases from J; junction bases left unmatched: 4. Germline V CDR1 and CDR2: LNHDA, SQIVND (reference sequence). The CDR3 extends over 11 amino acids. The CDR3 sequence: CASGQGQVLTF. Written as DNA, the CDR3 is TGTGCCAGTGGACAGGGACAAGTCCTGACTTTC.

The chain couples TRBV6-1 to TRBJ2-7; 12 bases align to TRBD2. The CDR3 length is 19 residues. The J segment lost 0 bases and the V segment lost 2 bases, leaving 11 bases of the junction unmatched. Germline V gene lookup returns CDR1 MNHNS and CDR2 SASEGT. The CDR3 coding sequence is TGTGCCAGCAGTGAAAAGGGTCGAAAGGGACTAGCGGGCTCCTACGAGCAGTACTTC. Translation: CASSEKGRKGLAGSYEQYF.

The J gene is TRBJ2-1, the V gene TRBV28, with TRBD2 identical over 9 bases. This CDR3 has 18 amino acids. Trimming removed 6 bases from V and 1 base from J; junction bases left unmatched: 13. CDR1 and CDR2 (germline): MDHEN, SYDVKM. The chain's CDR3 is CASSGWREGSVSYNEQFF. CDR3 DNA: TGTGCCAGCAGCGGTTGGCGGGAGGGCTCGGTATCCTACAATGAGCAGTTCTTC.

CDR3 in DNA: TGTGCCAGCAGTCCAAGACAGGGGATTGAGACTGAAGCTTTCTTT. Residues: CASSPRQGIETEAFF. J is TRBJ1-1 and V is TRBV28; 8 positions match TRBD1. With V trimmed by 5 bases and J by 5 bases, 10 bases remained unmatched. The germline V gene encodes CDR1 MDHEN and CDR2 SYDVKM. CDR3 length equals 15 residues.

The rearrangement links TRBV7-3 to TRBJ2-1; 7 bases agree with TRBD1. This CDR3 region has 13 residues. V was clipped by 3 bases and J by 6 bases; unmatched bases: 2. CDR1 SGHTA and CDR2 FQGTGA come from the germline V gene. CDR3 DNA sequence: TGTGCCAGCAGCTTCCGACAGGGCAATGAGCAGTTCTTC. This codes for CASSFRQGNEQFF. Variable domain in full (rest from reference TRBV7-3 and TRBJ2-1): GAGVSQTPSNKVTEKGKYVELRCDPISGHTALYWYRQSLGQGPEFLIYFQGTGAADDSGLPNDRFFAVRPEGSVSTLKIQRTERGDSAVYLCASSFRQGNEQFFGPGTRLTVL.

The V and J genes are TRBV28 and TRBJ1-3; D is uncertain. Germline V gene sequence: CDR1 MDHEN, CDR2 SYDVKM. The CDR3 consists of 13 residues. V was clipped by 4 bases and J by 3 bases, with 7 bases between them. In nucleotides, the CDR3 is TGTGCCAGCAGTTCCGCCTTTGGAAACACCATATATTTT. Amino acids: CASSSAFGNTIYF.

CDR3 nucleotide sequence: TGTGCCAACACGAGTCCGGGACAGGGGGTTGGCAATCAGCCCCAGCATTTT. It codes for CANTSPGQGVGNQPQHF. The chain links TRBV7-9 to TRBJ1-5, with 11 bases that match TRBD1. CDR3 length equals 17 residues. J was trimmed by 2 bases and V by 10 bases; bases with no gene match: 13. Germline-derived CDR1 and CDR2 are SEHNR and FQNEAQ (reference sequence).

DNA of the CDR3: TGTGCCTGGAGTGTTGCTAGCGGGATTAGTACGCAGTATTTT. Translation gives CAWSVASGISTQYF. The gene calls are TRBV30 and TRBJ2-3; 9 bases match TRBD2. CDR3 length: 14 residues. After removal of 0 bases from V and 8 bases from J, the junction contained 6 bases not matched to a gene. Germline loops: CDR1 GTSNPN, CDR2 SVGIG (reference sequence).

The chain recombines TRBV7-2 with TRBJ2-7, with no clear D. V lost 5 bases to trimming and J lost 0 bases, with 11 bases between them. From germline, CDR1 is SGHTA and CDR2 FQGNSA. The CDR3 sequence is 14 residues long. In nucleotides, the CDR3 is TGTGCCAGCAGCGAAGACCGAGGCTCCTACGAGCAGTACTTC. Amino acid sequence: CASSEDRGSYEQYF.

The J gene is TRBJ1-5, the V gene TRBV28; the D gene is possibly TRBD1 (6 bases). The CDR3 is made up of 15 amino acids. V was pared by 6 bases and J by 2 bases, with 14 bases between. Germline V gene lookup returns CDR1 MDHEN and CDR2 SYDVKM. For the CDR3, the DNA is TGTGCCAGCAGGGTACAGGGTGGAGGCAATCAGCCCCAGCATTTT. Its protein product is CASRVQGGGNQPQHF. Filled out from reference TRBV28 and TRBJ1-5, the complete variable domain reads DVKVTQSSRYLVKRTGEKVFLECVQDMDHENMFWYRQDPGLGLRLIYFSYDVKMKEKGDIPEGYSVSREKKERFSLILESASTNQTSMYLCASRVQGGGNQPQHFGDGTRLSIL.

This chain joins TRBV2 and TRBJ2-7; D is uncertain. CDR1 and CDR2 from the germline V gene are SNHLY and FYNNEI. This CDR3 is built from 13 residues. V lost 2 bases and J 2 bases, leaving 7 bases between the germline ends. CDR3 sequence: CASSENRPYEQYF. The DNA of the CDR3 is TGTGCCAGCAGTGAAAACAGACCCTACGAGCAGTACTTC. Supplemented by reference TRBV2 and TRBJ2-7, the full variable domain reads EPEVTQTPSHQVTQMGQEVILRCVPISNHLYFYWYRQILGQKVEFLVSFYNNEISEKSEIFDDQFSVERPDGSNFTLKIRSTKLEDSAMYFCASSENRPYEQYFGPGTRLTVT.

The gene calls are TRBV7-2 and TRBJ1-2, with TRBD1 identical over 9 bases. Germline CDR1 is SGHTA and CDR2 is FQGNSA. V dropped 5 bases and J dropped 2; count of bases not matched to a gene: 9. The CDR3 length is 16 residues. Here the CDR3 DNA reads TGTGCCAGCAGCCCCGGGACAGGGCAGACCAACTATGGCTACACCTTC. Its protein is CASSPGTGQTNYGYTF.

This chain uses TRBV5-1 with TRBJ1-2; weak D call: TRBD1 (5 bases). The CDR3 covers 17 residues. V dropped 0 bases and J dropped 8 bases, with 23 bases sitting between them. The germline CDR1 and CDR2 sequences are SGHRS and YFSETQ. The CDR3 here is CASSLGSGQGLGHGYTF. As DNA, the CDR3 is TGCGCCAGCAGCTTGGGGTCCGGTCAGGGATTGGGGCACGGCTACACCTTC.

This clone appeared a single time. This chain uses TRBV11-1 with TRBJ1-4; a weak D match, TRBD1 (6 bases). Germline V gene data show CDR1 as SGHAT and CDR2 as FQDESV (reference sequence). V was pared by 5 bases and J by 5 bases, with 18 bases between. The CDR3 totals 16 residues. CDR3 loop: CASSQGPQGENEKLFF. The CDR3 region has the DNA TGTGCCAGCAGCCAAGGACCACAGGGTGAGAATGAAAAACTGTTTTTT.

The rearrangement joins TRBV6-5 to TRBJ1-2, with 8 bases identical to TRBD1. The CDR3 extends over 15 amino acids. J gave up 6 bases and V 4 bases, and 10 bases lay outside the gene matches. Per germline, CDR1 MNHEY and CDR2 SVGAGI. CDR3 in DNA: TGTGCCAGCAGTTTCCGGGACAGGTTTTTTAATGGCTACACCTTC. It encodes CASSFRDRFFNGYTF.

This clone occurred many times. This chain uses TRBV10-3 with TRBJ1-1; tentative D call: TRBD1 (6 bases). Germline assignment: CDR1 ENHRY and CDR2 SYGVKD. Trimming took off 4 bases at V and 1 base at J, with 10 bases between the two ends. The CDR3 is 14 residues long. The CDR3 loop is CAISATGRNTEAFF. The CDR3 coding sequence is TGTGCCATCAGTGCGACAGGCCGGAACACTGAAGCTTTCTTT.

This clone was seen just once. The chain carries TRBV4-3 and TRBJ2-1, with 7 bases that match TRBD2. V gave up 4 bases and J gave up 0 bases; unmatched junction bases: 12. Germline CDR1 reads LGHNA; CDR2 reads YSLEER. The CDR3 contains 18 residues. The CDR3 DNA follows: TGCGCCAGCAGCCCAAGACCAGGCCGGACTAGCTCCTACAATGAGCAGTTCTTC. Protein: CASSPRPGRTSSYNEQFF.

In regard to this clone: An end of the junction differs from the germline gene, which may be a read error. The genes are TRBV7-3 and TRBJ1-2; 10 bases fit TRBD1. The CDR3 is 17 amino acids. Germline-derived CDR1 and CDR2 are SGHTA and FQGTGA. Written as DNA, the CDR3 is TGTGCCAGCAGCCTAACCGGGACAGGGGCAGTTGGAGCAGGCTACACCTTC. Its translation: CASSLTGTGAVGAGYTF.

V is TRBV5-4 and J is TRBJ2-3; 11 bases are a match to TRBD1. V shed 5 bases, J shed 5 bases, and the junction held 4 bases outside the gene matches. CDR1 is SGHNT, CDR2 YYREEE, per germline (reference sequence). This CDR3 has 14 residues. Written as DNA, the CDR3 is TGTGCCAGCAGGAGGACAGGGGGCAGAGATACGCAGTATTTT. This gives the protein CASRRTGGRDTQYF.

The chain links TRBV7-9 to TRBJ2-1; 7 bases agree with TRBD1. The CDR3 is made up of 13 amino acids. Germline V gives CDR1 SEHNR, CDR2 FQNEAQ (reference sequence). The ends lost 2 bases at V and 9 bases at J; junction bases unmatched: 4. CDR3 sequence reads: CASSLLGTVEQFF. The CDR3 bases are TGTGCCAGCAGCTTACTAGGGACAGTTGAGCAGTTCTTC.